These 22 T cell receptor beta chains share one sample of origin, sequenced in a study of a mutant IDH1 vaccine in newly diagnosed glioma. These receptors lack a known antigen. Time point defined: week 35, safety follow-up. All doses held 300 ug of mutant IDH1 20-mer peptide, with topical imiquimod. Data came from immunoSEQ multiplex PCR; TCRdb stores just in-frame clones and leaves some out. Among about 64,000 clones listed, roughly four fifths were seen once. Sample: PBMCs, taken from a glioma patient whose treatment included an IDH1 peptide vaccine. Receptor source: a man over 45 with glioma.

This sequence joins TRBV2 and TRBJ2-7, with TRBD2 matching over 8 bases. Losses at the gene ends were 6 bases for V and 3 bases for J; bases not matched to a gene: 4. There are 13 residues in the CDR3. From germline, CDR1 is SNHLY and CDR2 FYNNEI. In DNA, the CDR3 is TGTGCCAGCAGCCGGGGGGGTGTCTACGAGCAGTACTTC. This encodes CASSRGGVYEQYF.

The rearrangement joins TRBV7-6 to TRBJ1-6; D gene uncertain. Trimming removed 6 bases from V and 7 bases from J, with 13 bases in between. There are 14 residues in the CDR3. Per germline, CDR1 SGHVS and CDR2 FNYEAQ. The CDR3 reads CASSMEGNNSPLHF. The CDR3 DNA reads TGTGCCAGCAGTATGGAGGGTAACAATTCACCCCTCCACTTT.

J is TRBJ1-5 and V is TRBV6-6; TRBD1 matches 7 bases. V gave up 7 bases and J gave up 4 bases; unmatched junction bases: 10. The CDR3 has 15 amino acids. CDR1 and CDR2 (germline): MNHNY, SVGAGI (reference sequence). DNA of the CDR3: TGTGCCAGCACTAAGGGGGACAGCCTTAATCAGCCCCAGCATTTT. Translating it yields CASTKGDSLNQPQHF.

The chain combines TRBV10-3 with TRBJ1-5, with D perhaps TRBD1 (5 bases). The V gene lost 5 bases and the J gene lost 2 bases, with 10 bases spanning the gap. The CDR3 sequence is 14 residues long. Germline CDR1 ENHRY, CDR2 SYGVKD. CDR3 residues: CAISTGGRNQPQHF. The CDR3 DNA reads as TGTGCCATCAGTACGGGGGGTCGCAATCAGCCCCAGCATTTT.

CDR3 sequence: CASSLGFGDTQYF. The CDR3 region has the DNA TGCGCCAGCAGCTTGGGCTTTGGAGATACGCAGTATTTT. The chain is built from TRBV5-1 and TRBJ2-3; no reliable D call. V lost 0 bases and J 5 bases, leaving 7 bases between the germline ends. Germline CDR1 is SGHRS and CDR2 is YFSETQ. This CDR3 has 13 residues. Based on the CDR3 plus reference TRBV5-1 and TRBJ2-3, the full variable domain is KAGVTQTPRYLIKTRGQQVTLSCSPISGHRSVSWYQQTPGQGLQFLFEYFSETQRNKGNFPGRFSGRQFSNSRSEMNVSTLELGDSALYLCASSLGFGDTQYFGPGTRLTVL.

The rearrangement uses TRBV10-3 and TRBJ2-5; no definite D call. Germline V gene data show CDR1 as ENHRY and CDR2 as SYGVKD. Trimming removed 2 bases at V and 4 bases at J, with 2 bases between. The CDR3 consists of 11 residues. The CDR3 DNA reads TGTGCCATCAGTGAGAGAGAGACCCAGTACTTC. Its protein is CAISERETQYF.

This clone was seen a handful of times. V gene TRBV30 combines with J gene TRBJ2-5; D is possibly TRBD2 (7 bases). V was shortened by 5 bases and J by 4 bases, with 14 bases between the two germline ends. The CDR3 sequence is 13 residues long. Germline V gene lookup returns CDR1 GTSNPN and CDR2 SVGIG (reference sequence). The DNA of the CDR3 is TGTGCCTGGGAAGGGAGGGGGACAGAGACCCAGTACTTC. Its translation: CAWEGRGTETQYF.

This chain uses TRBV11-1 with TRBJ2-5, with TRBD2 identical over 12 bases. CDR1 and CDR2 (germline): SGHAT, FQDESV (reference sequence). This CDR3 comprises 18 residues. With V trimmed by 4 bases and J by 2 bases, 11 bases remained unmatched. The CDR3 DNA sequence: TGTGCCAGCAGCTCCCCCTGGACTAGCGGGGTAGATCAAGAGACCCAGTACTTC. Protein: CASSSPWTSGVDQETQYF.

The gene calls are TRBV9 and TRBJ1-3; no definite D call. Trimming took off 0 bases at V and 0 bases at J, with 7 bases between the two ends. The CDR3 loop spans 15 amino acids. From germline, CDR1 is SGDLS and CDR2 YYNGEE. The CDR3 sequence: CASSVDDTSGNTIYF. DNA for the CDR3: TGTGCCAGCAGCGTAGATGATACCTCTGGAAACACCATATATTTT. Full variable domain (missing parts from reference TRBV9 and TRBJ1-3): DSGVTQTPKHLITATGQRVTLRCSPRSGDLSVYWYQQSLDQGLQFLIQYYNGEERAKGNILERFSAQQFPDLHSELNLSSLELGDSALYFCASSVDDTSGNTIYFGEGSWLTVV.

V and J are TRBV7-2 and TRBJ2-3, with D uncertain. Germline CDR1 and CDR2: SGHTA and FQGNSA. The CDR3 sequence is 11 residues long. Trimming left V 5 bases short and J 9 bases short, with 9 bases between. As DNA, the CDR3 is TGTGCCAGCAGCCCGCTGAGGACGCAGTATTTT. This sequence encodes CASSPLRTQYF.

This clone was seen only once. This rearrangement joins TRBV6-1 to TRBJ2-2, with 7 bases matching TRBD1. V lost 7 bases to trimming and J lost 2 bases; unmatched junction nucleotides: 4. The germline CDR1 and CDR2 sequences are MNHNS and SASEGT. This CDR3 region has 14 residues. DNA for the CDR3: TGTGCCAGCAATTGGGACAGAAACACCGGGGAGCTGTTTTTT. Translation: CASNWDRNTGELFF.

The rearrangement uses TRBV7-2 and TRBJ2-5; D possibly corresponds to TRBD1 (6 bases). Germline CDR1 and CDR2: SGHTA and FQGNSA. Trimming shortened V by 3 bases and J by 1 base, and 9 bases separated the two germline ends. This CDR3 comprises 14 residues. The CDR3 spells CASSFQGTQETQYF. For the CDR3, the DNA is TGTGCCAGCAGCTTTCAGGGGACCCAAGAGACCCAGTACTTC.

The J gene is TRBJ1-6, the V gene TRBV6-5, with no clear D. Trimming pared 2 bases from V and 0 bases from J, leaving 8 bases between. The CDR3 is 16 amino acids. The V gene's germline CDR1 is MNHEY and CDR2 SVGAGI. The CDR3 region has the DNA TGTGCCAGCAGTTACGGCCCCAGCTCCTATAATTCACCCCTCCACTTT. Protein product: CASSYGPSSYNSPLHF.

This CDR3 reads CASSVKDNSPLHF. CDR3 nucleotides: TGTGCCAGCAGCGTAAAGGATAATTCACCCCTCCACTTT. V is TRBV9 and J is TRBJ1-6; D remains unclear. The length of the CDR3 is 13 residues. V was cut by 1 base and J by 5 bases, with 4 bases left in between. Germline loops: CDR1 SGDLS, CDR2 YYNGEE.

This clone was counted only a few times. V gene TRBV18 combines with J gene TRBJ1-1; TRBD1 agrees at 7 bases. The germline gives CDR1 KGHSH, CDR2 LQKENI. Trimming removed 6 bases from V and 0 bases from J; junction bases left unmatched: 1. CDR3 size: 13 residues. This CDR3 reads CASSRGMNTEAFF. The CDR3 DNA reads as TGTGCCAGCTCCAGGGGGATGAACACTGAAGCTTTCTTT. The variable domain in full, with the rest retrieved from reference TRBV18 and TRBJ1-1, is NAGVMQNPRHLVRRRGQEARLRCSPMKGHSHVYWYRQLPEEGLKFMVYLQKENIIDESGMPKERFSAEFPKEGPSILRIQQVVRGDSAAYFCASSRGMNTEAFFGQGTRLTVV.

The chain employs TRBV7-9 and TRBJ2-5; D gene unclear. Between the trimmed V and J ends, which lost 3 bases and 5 bases, there was a span of 4 bases. The CDR3 loop spans 11 amino acids. Per germline, CDR1 SEHNR and CDR2 FQNEAQ (reference sequence). The CDR3 region is CASSFGETQYF. The CDR3 bases are TGTGCCAGCAGCTTCGGGGAGACCCAGTACTTC.

The rearrangement joins TRBV10-1 to TRBJ1-6; the D is unclear. V was pared by 4 bases and J by 13 bases, with 14 bases between. The CDR3 runs to 13 residues. Germline-derived CDR1 and CDR2 are WNHNN and SYGVQD (reference sequence). The CDR3 nucleotides read TGCGCCAGCAGTGGCGGGTATGGGTCCCCCCTCCACTTT. Amino acid sequence: CASSGGYGSPLHF.

A few counts support this clone. The chain employs TRBV10-3 and TRBJ2-2, with a possible D match to TRBD2 (6 bases). The V gene lost 7 bases and the J gene lost 1 base, with 10 bases spanning the gap. The CDR3 is 14 residues long. CDR1 ENHRY and CDR2 SYGVKD come from the germline V gene. CDR3 protein: CAITGDLNTGELFF. The CDR3 DNA reads as TGTGCCATCACGGGGGACTTGAACACCGGGGAGCTGTTTTTT.

Only a few counts were recorded for this clone. The rearrangement uses TRBV29-1 and TRBJ2-3; 11 bases match TRBD2. The germline V gene has CDR1 SQVTM and CDR2 ANQGSEA. J lost 5 bases, V lost 6 bases, and 7 bases had no gene match. The CDR3 loop spans 14 amino acids. CDR3 nucleotides: TGCAGCGTACGTAGCGGGGGGGCGGGAGATACGCAGTATTTT. It is translated as CSVRSGGAGDTQYF.

The chain is built from TRBV5-4 and TRBJ2-5; D is perhaps TRBD1 (6 bases). Looked up from germline, CDR1 is SGHNT and CDR2 is YYREEE (reference sequence). This CDR3 has 16 amino acids. The ends were cut back, 3 bases at V and 2 bases at J, with 17 bases in the middle. In DNA, the CDR3 is TGTGCCAGCAGCTCTCCGGGGCAGGGGCCTCAAGAGACCCAGTACTTC. Translation: CASSSPGQGPQETQYF.

This clone has a single count. The chain has TRBV5-5 and TRBJ2-7; D is uncertain. Trimming removed 5 bases at V and 3 bases at J, with 12 bases between. CDR3 size: 13 residues. Germline-derived CDR1 and CDR2 are SGHKS and YYEKEE (reference sequence). The CDR3 nucleotides are TGTGCCAGCAGGATGTCGCGTTTCTACGAGCAGTACTTC. It codes for CASRMSRFYEQYF.

The V and J genes are TRBV2 and TRBJ2-2; D is ambiguous. V dropped 6 bases and J dropped 1 base, with 12 bases sitting between them. Per germline, CDR1 SNHLY and CDR2 FYNNEI. The CDR3 consists of 15 residues. The CDR3 sequence: CASSGSPRNTGELFF. The CDR3 DNA reads as TGTGCCAGCAGCGGCAGTCCGAGGAACACCGGGGAGCTGTTTTTT.